A single sample is the source of the 32 T cell receptor beta chains below, sequenced in a study of T cell repertoires in cytomegalovirus infection. TCRdb re-analysed the reads in MiXCR, keeping a single row per CDR3 protein. The data hold approximately 400,000 distinct CDR3 sequences, with roughly a third observed a single time. Sequencing input: PBMCs. The receptors were gathered from a human donor in good health (CMV status not recorded). Some clones in this sample may be carry-over from other donors' samples.

The sample holds a few counts of this clonotype. The chain links TRBV4-1 to TRBJ1-5; D is possibly TRBD1 (5 bases). Germline CDR1 and CDR2: MGHRA and YSYEKL. CDR3 size: 16 residues. Trimming shortened V by 0 bases and J by 6 bases, and 15 bases separated the two germline ends. The DNA for the CDR3 is TGCGCCAGCAGCCAAGAATTGAGGGGAATCGGTCAGCCCCAGCATTTT. The encoded protein is CASSQELRGIGQPQHF.

This clonotype was counted between two and nine times. The genes are TRBV12-3 or TRBV12-4 and TRBJ1-1; D is unclear. V shed 4 bases and J shed 6 bases, with 12 bases lying between them. The CDR3 loop spans 13 amino acids. The CDR3 loop reads CASSYLLGSEAFF. The CDR3 DNA follows: TGTGCCAGCAGTTATCTCCTTGGATCTGAAGCTTTCTTT.

The V and J genes are TRBV28 and TRBJ1-1; weak D call: TRBD1 (6 bases). This CDR3 has 14 amino acids. Germline V lookup: CDR1 MDHEN, CDR2 SYDVKM. Trimming removed 8 bases at V and 6 bases at J, with 19 bases between. CDR3 in amino acids: CASPDRNRPSEAFF. Written as DNA, the CDR3 is TGTGCCAGCCCCGACAGGAACCGTCCGTCTGAAGCTTTCTTT.

In its sample, this clonotype was seen a few times. The rearrangement joins TRBV6-1 to TRBJ2-7, with 7 bases aligning to TRBD1. CDR3 length: 15 residues. CDR1 is MNHNS and CDR2 is SASEGT in the germline V gene. Unmatched junction bases numbered 13, after V lost 6 bases and J lost 5 bases. CDR3 nucleotides: TGTGCCAGCAGCTACAGGACAGGTCTCCGGGACGAGCAGTACTTC. Protein: CASSYRTGLRDEQYF.

This chain uses TRBV5-5 with TRBJ1-2; D call uncertain. V was trimmed by 4 bases and J by 1 base, leaving 14 bases between them. The CDR3 totals 15 residues. CDR1 is SGHKS, CDR2 YYEKEE, per germline (reference sequence). The DNA of the CDR3 is TGTGCCAGCAGCGTTAGAACACAGATTAACTATGGCTACACCTTC. It specifies CASSVRTQINYGYTF.

V usage is TRBV2 and J usage is TRBJ2-3; TRBD2 might be the D (5 bases). CDR3 size: 16 residues. Trimming cost V 2 bases and J 4 bases, with 16 bases left between them. Germline assignment: CDR1 SNHLY and CDR2 FYNNEI. The CDR3: CASSEMAAGVADTQYF. The CDR3 bases are TGTGCCAGCAGTGAAATGGCGGCGGGTGTCGCAGATACGCAGTATTTT.

Of note for this clonotype: Compared with germline, one end of the junction differs, possibly owing to a read error. CDR3 coding DNA: TGTGCCAGCAGCGCAGAAGGGGGTTCGGAAGATTTCTTT. Amino acids: CASSAEGGSEDFF. The chain is built from TRBV7-8 and TRBJ1-1; possible D gene TRBD1, 6 bases. This CDR3 comprises 13 residues. CDR1 is SGHVS and CDR2 is FQNEAQ in the germline V gene.

This clonotype has only a few counts. The chain is built from TRBV7-6 and TRBJ2-5, with no clear D. V gave up 1 base and J gave up 4 bases, with 7 bases separating them. Germline assignment: CDR1 SGHVS and CDR2 FNYEAQ. The CDR3 is 13 amino acids. CDR3 protein: CASSLEIVETQYF. In DNA, the CDR3 is TGTGCCAGCAGCTTAGAGATCGTAGAGACCCAGTACTTC.

This clonotype was seen repeatedly, ten times or more. The rearrangement links TRBV11-2 to TRBJ1-1; no clear D gene. The CDR3 covers 13 residues. Germline V gene lookup returns CDR1 SGHAT and CDR2 FQNNGV. Trimming shortened V by 3 bases and J by 6 bases, and 11 bases separated the two germline ends. CDR3 residues: CASSFREVPEAFF. The CDR3 DNA is TGTGCCAGCAGCTTTAGGGAGGTCCCTGAAGCTTTCTTT.

The chain combines TRBV11-2 with TRBJ2-7; the D is unclear. The CDR3 consists of 14 residues. Trimming left V 4 bases short and J 3 bases short, with 13 bases between. CDR1 is SGHAT and CDR2 is FQNNGV in the germline V gene. CDR3 loop: CASSSGPGGYEQYF. The CDR3 region has the DNA TGTGCCAGCAGCTCGGGTCCAGGCGGCTACGAGCAGTACTTC.

This clonotype occurred many times. The chain carries TRBV2 and TRBJ2-2; D remains unclear. Germline lookup yields CDR1 SNHLY and CDR2 FYNNEI. Between the trimmed V and J ends, which lost 7 bases and 6 bases, there was a span of 18 bases. The CDR3 is made up of 15 amino acids. CDR3 sequence reads: CASKDGEIVPGELFF. The CDR3 nucleotides read TGTGCCAGCAAGGATGGGGAAATAGTCCCCGGGGAGCTGTTTTTT.

This clonotype has only a few counts. The V gene is TRBV12-3 or TRBV12-4, the J gene TRBJ1-1; no clear D. CDR3 length: 14 amino acids. The ends were cut back, 3 bases at V and 6 bases at J, with 14 bases in the middle. DNA of the CDR3: TGTGCCAGCAGTTTCCCCACTGTGGTGTCTGAAGCTTTCTTT. This encodes CASSFPTVVSEAFF.

This clonotype was detected a few times. The chain couples TRBV5-6 to TRBJ2-2, with D perhaps TRBD2 (6 bases). V was shortened by 1 base and J by 3 bases, with 13 bases between the two germline ends. The germline V gene encodes CDR1 SGHDT and CDR2 YYEEEE. This CDR3 is 16 amino acids long. The CDR3: CASSLTQAGDTGELFF. In DNA, the CDR3 is TGTGCCAGCAGCTTGACTCAAGCGGGTGACACCGGGGAGCTGTTTTTT.

Remarks on this clonotype: It may be a read error: a sequence one base away is much more abundant. The V and J genes are TRBV6-8 and TRBJ2-2; D might be TRBD1 (6 bases). Germline CDR1 is MNHGY and CDR2 is SAAAGT. Trimming took off 10 bases at V and 5 bases at J, with 20 bases between the two ends. This CDR3 has 15 amino acids. CDR3 sequence reads: CANRPGTYSTGELFF. The CDR3 DNA follows: TGTGCCAACAGACCCGGGACATATAGTACCGGGGAGCTGTTTTTT.

Worth noting for this clonotype: As the CDR3 is not closed by the conserved phenylalanine or tryptophan, this likely results from a read error. Here the CDR3 DNA reads TGTGCCAGCAGGACGGGACAAACGAACACCGGGGAGCTGTTTTGT. Its protein is CASRTGQTNTGELFC. The chain couples TRBV6-6 to TRBJ2-2; D might be TRBD1 (6 bases). This CDR3 comprises 15 residues. Germline assignment: CDR1 MNHNY and CDR2 SVGAGI (reference sequence). The V gene lost 6 bases and the J gene lost 0 bases, with 11 bases spanning the gap.

The V gene is TRBV20-1, the J gene TRBJ1-5; D unclear. V was shortened by 2 bases and J by 0 bases, with 17 bases between the two germline ends. Germline lookup yields CDR1 DFQATT and CDR2 SNEGSKA (reference sequence). The CDR3 spans 17 residues. The chain's CDR3 is CSARIVGSAHSNQPQHF. In DNA, the CDR3 is TGCAGTGCTAGAATCGTAGGGTCAGCCCATAGCAATCAGCCCCAGCATTTT.

This clonotype was recorded at least ten times. The chain is built from TRBV6-1 and TRBJ2-7, with 8 bases lining up with TRBD1. Trimming cost V 6 bases and J 1 base; bases outside gene matches: 5. The CDR3 length is 14 residues. The germline V gene has CDR1 MNHNS and CDR2 SASEGT. In DNA, the CDR3 is TGTGCCAGCAGCCGTGGGACAGGATCCTACGAGCAGTACTTC. It yields the protein CASSRGTGSYEQYF.

This chain joins TRBV12-3 or TRBV12-4 and TRBJ2-3, with D possibly being TRBD1 or TRBD2 (5 bases each). The CDR3 is 17 residues long. With 6 bases removed from V and 2 bases from J, the gap between germline ends came to 21 bases. The CDR3 DNA follows: TGTGCCAGCAGGGGGGACGACGGGAATAGGGACACAGATACGCAGTATTTT. Protein sequence: CASRGDDGNRDTDTQYF.

The CDR3 here is CASNPTEGANYGYTF. Here the CDR3 DNA reads TGTGCCAGCAATCCAACAGAGGGCGCTAACTATGGCTACACCTTC. The V call is TRBV28, the J call TRBJ1-2; D call uncertain. Germline CDR1 reads MDHEN; CDR2 reads SYDVKM. Trimming removed 7 bases at V and 0 bases at J, with 15 bases between. CDR3 length: 15 amino acids.

About this clonotype itself: At one of its ends the junction is not consistent with the germline gene, which may arise from a read error. This chain connects TRBV19 to TRBJ1-2, with 7 bases aligning to TRBD1. Per germline, CDR1 LNHDA and CDR2 SQIVND (reference sequence). The CDR3 has 15 residues. In DNA, the CDR3 is TGTGCCATTAGTTTGCAATCCAGGGGGAACTATGGCTACACCTTC. Translation gives CAISLQSRGNYGYTF.

This chain connects TRBV7-3 to TRBJ2-2, with 10 bases fitting TRBD2. V dropped 5 bases and J dropped 1; count of bases not matched to a gene: 4. The CDR3 runs 16 residues. The V gene's germline CDR1 is SGHTA and CDR2 FQGTGA. The CDR3 protein is CASSPSGGENTGELFF. DNA for the CDR3: TGTGCCAGCAGCCCGAGCGGGGGGGAGAACACCGGGGAGCTGTTTTTT.

The chain couples TRBV28 to TRBJ1-5; weak D call: TRBD1 (5 bases). Germline-derived CDR1 and CDR2 are MDHEN and SYDVKM. CDR3 size: 14 residues. Trimming took 7 bases from V and 0 from J, leaving 10 bases between them. The CDR3 reads CASMGDSSNQPQHF. DNA for the CDR3: TGTGCCAGCATGGGGGACTCTAGCAATCAGCCCCAGCATTTT.

V is TRBV20-1 and J is TRBJ2-1, with 7 bases aligning to TRBD2. The CDR3 has 17 amino acids. Germline V gene data show CDR1 as DFQATT and CDR2 as SNEGSKA (reference sequence). With V trimmed by 3 bases and J by 0 bases, 11 bases remained unmatched. CDR3 bases: TGCAGTGCTAGGGGTGACCCGCGGGGGACCTCCTACAATGAGCAGTTCTTC. Its protein product is CSARGDPRGTSYNEQFF.

The chain has TRBV27 and TRBJ1-3; no firm D call. Germline lookup yields CDR1 MNHEY and CDR2 SMNVEV (reference sequence). V was clipped by 3 bases and J by 6 bases, with 15 bases between them. There are 15 residues in the CDR3. In nucleotides, the CDR3 is TGTGCCAGCAGTTTTGGGAAGGGAGAGGAAAACACCATATATTTT. The encoded protein is CASSFGKGEENTIYF.

Note on this clonotype: One end of the junction is discordant with germline, which a read error may explain. The chain joins TRBV19 to TRBJ2-5; no firm D call. This CDR3 contains 15 residues. From germline, CDR1 is LNHDA and CDR2 SQIVND (reference sequence). The CDR3 DNA reads as TGTGCCCGTAGTATAGGGCAGTCTTCCAAAGAGACCCAGTACTTC. Translated: CARSIGQSSKETQYF.

This clonotype was recorded many times. CDR3 loop: CASRDLQGEEKGQPQHF. The CDR3 nucleotides are TGTGCCAGCAGAGATCTACAGGGGGAGGAGAAAGGTCAGCCCCAGCATTTT. V gene TRBV6-2 or TRBV6-3 combines with J gene TRBJ1-5; the match to TRBD1 covers 8 bases. CDR1 MNHEY and CDR2 SVGEGT come from the germline V gene. J was trimmed by 6 bases and V by 6 bases; bases with no gene match: 16. The CDR3 spans 17 residues.

This clonotype came up many times. The V call is TRBV4-1, the J call TRBJ1-2, with D hard to call. The germline V gene encodes CDR1 MGHRA and CDR2 YSYEKL. This CDR3 region has 16 residues. Between the trimmed V and J ends, which lost 0 bases and 2 bases, there was a span of 13 bases. CDR3 residues: CASSQEVTAINYGYTF. The CDR3 DNA reads as TGCGCCAGCAGCCAAGAGGTCACAGCCATAAACTATGGCTACACCTTC.

The chain carries TRBV5-1 and TRBJ2-1; 7 nucleotides line up with TRBD2. This CDR3 spans 14 amino acids. Germline V gives CDR1 SGHRS, CDR2 YFSETQ. V lost 0 bases and J lost 7; bases outside the gene matches: 4. The chain's CDR3 is CASSLDGRSNEQFF. For the CDR3, the DNA is TGCGCCAGCAGCTTGGACGGGAGGTCTAATGAGCAGTTCTTC.

This clonotype has ten or more counts. The V gene is TRBV19, the J gene TRBJ2-5; maybe TRBD1 (6 bases). Germline loops: CDR1 LNHDA, CDR2 SQIVND (reference sequence). The ends were cut back, 6 bases at V and 1 base at J, with 12 bases in the middle. The CDR3 has 14 amino acids. CDR3 nucleotide sequence: TGTGCCAGTAGGCCGGGACAAGTCCAAGAGACCCAGTACTTC. Translation: CASRPGQVQETQYF.

This clonotype has a handful of counts. The chain carries TRBV19 and TRBJ2-2; 7 nucleotides align to TRBD1. CDR1 is LNHDA and CDR2 is SQIVND in the germline V gene (reference sequence). V shed 7 bases and J 6 bases; nucleotides not matched to a gene: 5. This CDR3 contains 13 residues. DNA for the CDR3: TGTGCCAGTAACCGACAGGGATCCGGGGAGCTGTTTTTT. Its translation is CASNRQGSGELFF. Complete variable domain (other parts from reference TRBV19 and TRBJ2-2): DGGITQSPKYLFRKEGQNVTLSCEQNLNHDAMYWYRQDPGQGLRLIYYSQIVNDFQKGDIAEGYSVSREKKESFPLTVTSAQKNPTAFYLCASNRQGSGELFFGEGSRLTVL.

Remarks on this clonotype: This CDR3 is missing its conserved last phenylalanine or tryptophan, likely due to a read error. This CDR3 reads CASSSPTSGAFYEQFC. CDR3 in DNA: TGTGCCAGCAGCTCGCCTACTAGCGGGGCATTCTATGAGCAGTTCTGC. The chain joins TRBV7-8 to TRBJ2-1, with 10 bases matching TRBD2. The CDR3 runs to 16 residues. The junction had 11 bases not matched to a gene; V was cut back by 4 bases and J by 8 bases. CDR1 and CDR2 (germline): SGHVS, FQNEAQ.

CDR3: CASTRRMVSNQPQHF. The DNA of the CDR3 is TGTGCCAGCACTCGAAGGATGGTAAGCAATCAGCCCCAGCATTTT. V and J are TRBV11-3 and TRBJ1-5; D unclear. This CDR3 comprises 15 residues. V gave up 7 bases and J gave up 1 base, with 14 bases separating them. From germline, CDR1 is SGHNT and CDR2 YENEEA.